This TCR beta chain came from a study of human thymus T cells. Study-level findings and limits: Apparent bias marked the V and J gene usage of thymic and blood repertoires. Among unrelated individuals, related research reported thymic repertoires that overlapped highly.

Thymic material originated from resections removed in the course of corrective heart surgery. Trimming removed 4 bases at V and 4 bases at J, with 16 bases between. From germline, CDR1 is SGHDT and CDR2 YYEEEE. The length of the CDR3 is 15 residues. TCRdb's table, derived via immunoSEQ multiplex PCR, lists solely in-frame clones and lacks some. The table lists 78,000 or so clones, 96% of them singletons. As for this clone: Its matching antigen is unknown.

Source material: thymus tissue. The chain joins TRBV5-6 to TRBJ2-3; D is tentatively TRBD1 or TRBD2 (5 bases each). This sequence originates from a boy younger than two with a congenital heart defect but otherwise immunologically healthy. The CDR3 is CASSPPFRGPDTQYF. In DNA, the CDR3 is TGTGCCAGCAGCCCTCCATTTCGGGGCCCAGATACGCAGTATTTT. The full variable domain, with the rest looked up from reference TRBV5-6 and TRBJ2-3, is DAGVTQSPTHLIKTRGQQVTLRCSPKSGHDTVSWYQQALGQGPQFIFQYYEEEERQRGNFPDRFSGHQFPNYSSELNVNALLLGDSALYLCASSPPFRGPDTQYFGPGTRLTVL.